This entry lists 3 T cell receptor beta chains sequenced from one sample in a study of cytomegalovirus exposure and HLA in healthy donors. The PCR made use of 60 Vbeta and 13 Jbeta primers. Produced via immunoSEQ multiplex PCR; TCRdb's table is partial and in-frame only. The data show 130,000 to 150,000 clones, almost 80% seen once. Sequencing was carried out using PBMCs. The source is a man aged 18-30 years in good health and CMV-seronegative.

DNA of the CDR3: TGTGCCAGCAGCCCCCTCGGGGACACCTACGAGCAGTACTTC. It encodes CASSPLGDTYEQYF. The rearrangement uses TRBV7-9 and TRBJ2-5; tentatively, D is TRBD1 (6 bases). The DNA end lines up better with TRBJ2-7; the J call may be wrong. Germline V gene lookup returns CDR1 SEHNR and CDR2 FQNEAQ (reference sequence). The CDR3 is made up of 14 amino acids.

This clone was detected a few times. V is TRBV2 and J is TRBJ1-2; D may be TRBD1 (6 bases). CDR3 length: 15 amino acids. Germline assignment: CDR1 SNHLY and CDR2 FYNNEI. V lost 2 bases, J lost 4 bases, and 14 bases lay in between. Here the CDR3 DNA reads TGTGCCAGCAGTGAATACGCAGGACAGATCTATGGCTACACCTTC. This sequence encodes CASSEYAGQIYGYTF.

The V call is TRBV20-1, the J call TRBJ1-2; D might be TRBD1 (6 bases). The CDR3 covers 11 residues. The germline gives CDR1 DFQATT, CDR2 SNEGSKA (reference sequence). The germline V and J ends were trimmed by 0 bases and 8 bases, with 7 bases remaining between them. CDR3 in amino acids: CSAREDRGYTF. In nucleotides, the CDR3 is TGCAGTGCTAGAGAAGACAGGGGCTACACCTTC.